A selection of T cell receptor beta chains follows, all from one sample in a study of shared clonotypes between healthy human individuals. Produced via immunoSEQ multiplex PCR; TCRdb's table is partial and in-frame only. The table includes about 1 million clones, about 80% detected once. Material for sequencing was memory CD4+ T cells from PBMCs. The origin of the receptors is a man aged 18 to 30 in good health. Some clones in this sample may be carry-over from other donors' samples. Each CDR3 is given with its conserved first and last residue. Fields, in order: V gene, J gene, CDR3 protein.

v_call: TRBV2; j_call: TRBJ2-7; cdr3_aa: CASRTTGTGEQYF
v_call: TRBV6-1; j_call: TRBJ2-7; cdr3_aa: CASSDSGMVHEQYF
v_call: TRBV30; j_call: TRBJ1-3; cdr3_aa: CAWSSSFPGNTIYF
v_call: TRBV19; j_call: TRBJ2-7; cdr3_aa: CASSIQASGYEQYF
v_call: TRBV11-2; j_call: TRBJ2-2; cdr3_aa: CASSVDRGGTGELFF
v_call: TRBV5-1; j_call: TRBJ2-1; cdr3_aa: CASSLVAGATYNEQFF
v_call: TRBV7-2; j_call: TRBJ1-2; cdr3_aa: CASSLRDLTPPVYGYTF
v_call: TRBV30; j_call: TRBJ1-4; cdr3_aa: CAWRSGGGSEKLFF
v_call: TRBV5-1; j_call: TRBJ2-3; cdr3_aa: CASSGELAGGTDTQYF
v_call: TRBV7-7; j_call: TRBJ2-3; cdr3_aa: CASSSNPTDTQYF
v_call: TRBV5-6; j_call: TRBJ1-4; cdr3_aa: CASSSTNEKLFF
v_call: TRBV6-5; j_call: TRBJ2-7; cdr3_aa: CASGLSYEQYF
v_call: TRBV5-1; j_call: TRBJ2-1; cdr3_aa: CASSPSGGGSYNEQFF
v_call: TRBV5-1; j_call: TRBJ1-2; cdr3_aa: CASSLAERQGGYGYTF
v_call: TRBV19; j_call: TRBJ1-2; cdr3_aa: CASRTAGQAVYGYTF
v_call: TRBV6-1; j_call: TRBJ2-5; cdr3_aa: CASSEAFLAGGQETQYF
v_call: TRBV9; j_call: TRBJ2-1; cdr3_aa: CASSARSGRGGNEQFF
v_call: TRBV6-1; j_call: TRBJ2-7; cdr3_aa: CASKTTLGSGYEQYF
v_call: TRBV7-8; j_call: TRBJ2-7; cdr3_aa: CASSYPTLTSGSYEQYF
v_call: TRBV9; j_call: TRBJ1-1; cdr3_aa: CASSVGRVTEAFF
v_call: TRBV5-1; j_call: TRBJ2-3; cdr3_aa: CASSLSITATDTQYF
v_call: TRBV5-4; j_call: TRBJ2-7; cdr3_aa: CASSPRKDEQYF
v_call: TRBV5-1; j_call: TRBJ2-1; cdr3_aa: CASSRNVNEQFF
v_call: TRBV6-1; j_call: TRBJ1-5; cdr3_aa: CASRLNRDNNQPQHF
v_call: TRBV5-4; j_call: TRBJ2-3; cdr3_aa: CASSSDGRGGRTDTQYF
v_call: TRBV7-2; j_call: TRBJ2-4; cdr3_aa: CASSLTPGPGGKNIQYF
v_call: TRBV7-2; j_call: TRBJ2-5; cdr3_aa: CASSLPRVGETQYF
v_call: TRBV28; j_call: TRBJ1-2; cdr3_aa: CASAEAGLNYGYTF
v_call: TRBV28; j_call: TRBJ2-7; cdr3_aa: CASRPGTDYYEQYF
v_call: TRBV6-1; j_call: TRBJ2-3; cdr3_aa: CASSERLAGRSTDTQYF
v_call: TRBV5-8; j_call: TRBJ1-3; cdr3_aa: CASSLAGTGNTIYF
v_call: TRBV28; j_call: TRBJ1-5; cdr3_aa: CASSFSQGAQPQHF
v_call: TRBV5-1; j_call: TRBJ2-3; cdr3_aa: CASSDRGTSGRPSSTDTQYF
v_call: TRBV28; j_call: TRBJ2-1; cdr3_aa: CASSQTSGNYNEQFF
v_call: TRBV28; j_call: TRBJ2-3; cdr3_aa: CASLGRRTDTQYF
v_call: TRBV5-1; j_call: TRBJ2-5; cdr3_aa: CASSSPGLADNQETQYF
v_call: TRBV10-3; j_call: TRBJ2-7; cdr3_aa: CAISEPGQGSNEQYF
v_call: TRBV29-1; j_call: TRBJ2-5; cdr3_aa: CSADRQETQYF
v_call: TRBV7-9; j_call: TRBJ2-1; cdr3_aa: CAIDRGWHNEQFF
v_call: TRBV5-1; j_call: TRBJ2-3; cdr3_aa: CASSSSLAGDTQYF
v_call: TRBV7-6; j_call: TRBJ2-1; cdr3_aa: CASSLAGQGGYNEQFF
v_call: TRBV19; j_call: TRBJ2-7; cdr3_aa: CASSIEAGSYEQYF
v_call: TRBV5-6; j_call: TRBJ2-2; cdr3_aa: CASSLGLAGVIGELFF
v_call: TRBV28; j_call: TRBJ1-2; cdr3_aa: CASSAPATVFYGYTF
v_call: TRBV5-1; j_call: TRBJ2-1; cdr3_aa: CASSLAGSSYNEQFF
v_call: TRBV2; j_call: TRBJ1-5; cdr3_aa: CASSEQGLDNQPQHF
v_call: TRBV29-1; j_call: TRBJ2-5; cdr3_aa: CSVGGPERETQYF
v_call: TRBV7-2; j_call: TRBJ2-1; cdr3_aa: CASSVGLAGYNEQFF
v_call: TRBV28; j_call: TRBJ2-1; cdr3_aa: CASSLSNEQFF
v_call: TRBV7-7; j_call: TRBJ2-2; cdr3_aa: CASSLDTNGELFF
v_call: TRBV5-4; j_call: TRBJ2-1; cdr3_aa: CASSKEPGQRNEQFF
v_call: TRBV7-3; j_call: TRBJ1-1; cdr3_aa: CASSARMGNTEAFF
v_call: TRBV25-1; j_call: TRBJ2-1; cdr3_aa: CASSETGGAYNEQFF
v_call: TRBV2; j_call: TRBJ1-1; cdr3_aa: CASSARGRGNTEAFF